These 25 T cell receptor beta chains came from one sample sequenced in a study of beta chain features in type 1 diabetes. Reverse transcription of all isolated RNA meant that expressed TCRB transcripts were sequenced. Sequencing used immunoSEQ multiplex PCR; TCRdb keeps in-frame clones, though not all of them. This table holds about 45,000 clones, roughly half found once. The material sequenced was Tregs from blood. The receptors were sampled from a woman in her late teens or twenties in good health.

V is TRBV5-1 and J is TRBJ2-5; 11 bases align to TRBD2. The junction had 12 bases not matched to a gene; V was cut back by 9 bases and J by 5 bases. The germline V gene has CDR1 SGHRS and CDR2 YFSETQ. The CDR3 loop spans 15 amino acids. The CDR3 nucleotides read TGCGCCACTACCGGGACTAGCGGCGGCCGGGAGACCCAGTACTTC. This sequence encodes CATTGTSGGRETQYF.

J is TRBJ1-1 and V is TRBV18; D may be TRBD1 (5 bases). Trimming shortened V by 3 bases and J by 2 bases, and 16 bases separated the two germline ends. The CDR3 sequence is 16 residues long. Germline lookup yields CDR1 KGHSH and CDR2 LQKENI. DNA of the CDR3: TGTGCCAGCTCACCCTGGAGGGGTGGGGGAAACACTGAAGCTTTCTTT. Translated: CASSPWRGGGNTEAFF.

This chain links TRBV2 with TRBJ1-2; no firm D call. CDR1 and CDR2 from the germline V gene are SNHLY and FYNNEI. V was cut by 11 bases and J by 6 bases, with 4 bases left in between. The CDR3 runs 8 residues. The DNA for the CDR3 is TGTGCCCCCAATGGCTACACCTTC. This encodes CAPNGYTF.

V is TRBV7-2 and J is TRBJ1-5; TRBD1 matches 9 bases. CDR1 and CDR2 (germline): SGHTA, FQGNSA. This CDR3 spans 16 amino acids. Trimming at V came to 2 bases and at J to 7 bases, leaving 9 bases not matched to a gene. In nucleotides, the CDR3 is TGTGCCAGCAGCTTAAGACCACAGGGGGCGCAACAGCCCCAGCATTTT. This codes for CASSLRPQGAQQPQHF.

This clone appeared a single time. This chain links TRBV7-9 with TRBJ2-2; 9 nucleotides match TRBD1. Trimming at V came to 3 bases and at J to 6 bases, leaving 5 bases not matched to a gene. CDR1 is SEHNR, CDR2 FQNEAQ, per germline (reference sequence). CDR3 length equals 15 residues. CDR3 in amino acids: CASSLGGQGAGELFF. The CDR3 nucleotides are TGTGCCAGCAGCTTGGGGGGACAGGGTGCCGGGGAGCTGTTTTTT.

The V and J genes are TRBV4-2 and TRBJ2-7; weak D call: TRBD2 (6 bases). This CDR3 contains 15 residues. Germline CDR1 LGHNA, CDR2 YNFKEQ. Deletions cut 2 bases from V and 0 bases from J, with 11 bases between. The CDR3 coding sequence is TGTGCCAGCAGCCAAATAGCGGAAAGCTCCTACGAGCAGTACTTC. Amino acids: CASSQIAESSYEQYF.

CDR3 in amino acids: CATQVNYGYTF. The CDR3 nucleotides read TGTGCCACGCAGGTGAACTATGGCTACACCTTC. The chain combines TRBV7-9 with TRBJ1-2; D not resolved. Germline values: CDR1 SEHNR, CDR2 FQNEAQ (reference sequence). Trimming removed 10 bases from V and 2 bases from J, with 8 bases in between. The CDR3 is 11 amino acids.

This rearrangement joins TRBV28 to TRBJ2-1, with TRBD2 identical over 9 bases. The V segment lost 4 bases and the J segment 6 bases; nucleotides outside the gene matches: 7. The CDR3 sequence is 15 residues long. Germline V gene data show CDR1 as MDHEN and CDR2 as SYDVKM. DNA for the CDR3: TGTGCCAGCAGTTGGGGCGGGAGGGCCCTCAATGAGCAGTTCTTC. The encoded protein is CASSWGGRALNEQFF.

This chain connects TRBV29-1 to TRBJ2-1; 8 bases line up with TRBD2. Germline CDR1 is SQVTM and CDR2 is ANQGSEA. This CDR3 contains 13 residues. V lost 7 bases, J lost 4 bases, and 6 bases stayed unmatched. CDR3 in DNA: TGCAGCGCCGGGACTAGAATTTACAATGAGCAGTTCTTC. Its translation: CSAGTRIYNEQFF.

The chain links TRBV5-4 to TRBJ1-5; 7 nucleotides line up with TRBD1. Germline V CDR1 and CDR2: SGHNT, YYREEE (reference sequence). This CDR3 is built from 17 residues. V lost 1 base, J lost 0 bases, and 7 bases stayed unmatched. The CDR3: CASSLSGGGYSNQPQHF. DNA of the CDR3: TGTGCCAGCAGCTTGAGTGGAGGGGGCTATAGCAATCAGCCCCAGCATTTT.

This clone was recorded a few times. The chain uses TRBV18 and TRBJ2-1; 16 nucleotides agree with TRBD2. V shed 3 bases, J shed 6 bases, and the junction held 8 bases outside the gene matches. The CDR3 consists of 18 residues. Germline CDR1 and CDR2: KGHSH and LQKENI. CDR3 bases: TGTGCCAGCTCACCGCTCCCGGGACTAGCGGGAGGGCTCAATGAGCAGTTCTTC. It yields the protein CASSPLPGLAGGLNEQFF.

The chain combines TRBV18 with TRBJ2-7, with 7 bases lining up with TRBD1. Per the germline V gene, CDR1 is KGHSH and CDR2 is LQKENI. This CDR3 has 15 amino acids. The V and J ends lost 3 bases and 6 bases, in that order; junction bases with no gene match: 11. CDR3 amino acids: CASSPYRQGRGEQYF. CDR3 DNA: TGTGCCAGCTCACCCTATCGACAGGGTAGGGGCGAGCAGTACTTC.

This clone was counted only a few times. The chain is built from TRBV19 and TRBJ1-1, with 11 bases aligning to TRBD1. V was pared by 5 bases and J by 1 base, with 12 bases of the junction left unmatched. Germline lookup yields CDR1 LNHDA and CDR2 SQIVND (reference sequence). CDR3 size: 18 residues. The CDR3 region has the DNA TGTGCCAGTAGTCCGGGACAGGGGGTCCCGTCCCGGAACACTGAAGCTTTCTTT. The encoded protein is CASSPGQGVPSRNTEAFF. The variable domain in full, completed from reference TRBV19 and TRBJ1-1, reads DGGITQSPKYLFRKEGQNVTLSCEQNLNHDAMYWYRQDPGQGLRLIYYSQIVNDFQKGDIAEGYSVSREKKESFPLTVTSAQKNPTAFYLCASSPGQGVPSRNTEAFFGQGTRLTVV.

The chain recombines TRBV28 with TRBJ1-4; TRBD1 might be the D (6 bases). This CDR3 comprises 15 residues. CDR1 is MDHEN and CDR2 is SYDVKM in the germline V gene. V was trimmed by 2 bases and J by 7 bases, leaving 14 bases between them. The CDR3: CASSLGGVKSEKLFF. Here the CDR3 DNA reads TGTGCCAGCAGTTTAGGGGGCGTGAAGAGTGAAAAACTGTTTTTT. Based on the CDR3 plus reference TRBV28 and TRBJ1-4, the full variable domain is DVKVTQSSRYLVKRTGEKVFLECVQDMDHENMFWYRQDPGLGLRLIYFSYDVKMKEKGDIPEGYSVSREKKERFSLILESASTNQTSMYLCASSLGGVKSEKLFFGSGTQLSVL.

This clone showed up just a few times. This chain joins TRBV7-8 and TRBJ2-6, with 9 bases identical to TRBD2. The germline V gene has CDR1 SGHVS and CDR2 FQNEAQ. The CDR3 has 16 amino acids. Trimming cost V 6 bases and J 1 base; bases outside gene matches: 4. CDR3 protein: CASRLAGNSGANVLTF. The DNA for the CDR3 is TGTGCCAGCAGACTAGCGGGCAATTCTGGGGCCAACGTCCTGACTTTC. Based on the CDR3 plus reference TRBV7-8 and TRBJ2-6, the full variable domain is GAGVSQSPRYKVAKRGQDVALRCDPISGHVSLFWYQQALGQGPEFLTYFQNEAQLDKSGLPSDRFFAERPEGSVSTLKIQRTQQEDSAVYLCASRLAGNSGANVLTFGAGSRLTVL.

This clone was detected only a few times. The rearrangement joins TRBV14 to TRBJ2-1; maybe TRBD2 (7 bases). The CDR3 is 16 residues long. CDR1 SGHDN and CDR2 FVKESK come from the germline V gene. V was cut by 0 bases and J by 6 bases, with 15 bases left in between. The DNA for the CDR3 is TGTGCCAGCAGCCAAGACGGACGGGGGGCCCTCAATGAGCAGTTCTTC. Translating gives CASSQDGRGALNEQFF.

The CDR3 DNA reads TGTGCCAGCAGTGAAGGGCTAGCGGGAGTCACCGGGGAGCTGTTTTTT. Residues: CASSEGLAGVTGELFF. The chain couples TRBV6-1 to TRBJ2-2, with 10 bases matching TRBD2. The CDR3 sequence is 16 residues long. Germline V CDR1 and CDR2: MNHNS, SASEGT. Germline trimming cut 1 base from V and 4 bases from J; bases unmatched to any gene: 3.

This clone was recorded a few times. Here the CDR3 reads CASMDGRGVYEQYF. The CDR3 DNA reads as TGTGCCAGCATGGACGGGAGGGGGGTCTACGAGCAGTACTTC. This chain uses TRBV2 with TRBJ2-7, with 8 bases that match TRBD2. With 7 bases clipped from V and 3 bases from J, the junction kept 8 bases outside the gene matches. The CDR3 totals 14 residues. CDR1 and CDR2 (germline): SNHLY, FYNNEI. Together with reference TRBV2 and TRBJ2-7, the CDR3 gives the full variable domain: EPEVTQTPSHQVTQMGQEVILRCVPISNHLYFYWYRQILGQKVEFLVSFYNNEISEKSEIFDDQFSVERPDGSNFTLKIRSTKLEDSAMYFCASMDGRGVYEQYFGPGTRLTVT.

This clone has only a few counts. The chain uses TRBV7-9 and TRBJ1-5; perhaps TRBD1 as D (5 bases). CDR3 length equals 12 residues. V was clipped by 5 bases and J by 6 bases, with 8 bases between them. Germline CDR1 reads SEHNR; CDR2 reads FQNEAQ (reference sequence). The CDR3 loop is CASSRGSQPQHF. The CDR3 DNA follows: TGTGCCAGCAGCCGGGGGTCTCAGCCCCAGCATTTT.

The rearrangement uses TRBV2 and TRBJ2-1; 14 bases match TRBD2. From germline, CDR1 is SNHLY and CDR2 FYNNEI. V lost 6 bases to trimming and J lost 10 bases; unmatched junction nucleotides: 8. The CDR3 runs 15 residues. Here the CDR3 reads CASRPTSGREGEQFF. In nucleotides, the CDR3 is TGTGCCAGCAGACCGACTAGCGGGAGGGAAGGCGAGCAGTTCTTC.

The V gene is TRBV7-9, the J gene TRBJ2-1; TRBD2 aligns across 12 bases. This CDR3 is built from 15 residues. V lost 5 bases and J lost 5; bases outside the gene matches: 4. Germline assignment: CDR1 SEHNR and CDR2 FQNEAQ (reference sequence). CDR3 in DNA: TGTGCCAGCAGCCTTCTAGCGGGAGGGAACAATGAGCAGTTCTTC. As protein: CASSLLAGGNNEQFF.

The chain is built from TRBV30 and TRBJ2-5, with 9 positions matching TRBD2. Germline V lookup: CDR1 GTSNPN, CDR2 SVGIG (reference sequence). With 0 bases clipped from V and 4 bases from J, the junction kept 3 bases outside the gene matches. This CDR3 region has 14 residues. The CDR3 loop reads CAWSVPAGGETQYF. In DNA form, the CDR3 reads TGTGCCTGGAGTGTGCCAGCGGGAGGAGAGACCCAGTACTTC.

This clone was counted only a few times. The chain recombines TRBV5-1 with TRBJ2-3; TRBD2 is a possible D gene (6 bases). V was trimmed by 1 base and J by 0 bases, leaving 6 bases between them. From germline, CDR1 is SGHRS and CDR2 YFSETQ. CDR3 length: 14 residues. The CDR3 region has the DNA TGCGCCAGCAGCTTGACTAGCAGCACAGATACGCAGTATTTT. Protein: CASSLTSSTDTQYF.

This clone was seen a handful of times. V gene TRBV2 combines with J gene TRBJ2-7; D is ambiguous. Per germline, CDR1 SNHLY and CDR2 FYNNEI. CDR3 size: 12 residues. V lost 3 bases, J lost 2 bases, and 5 bases lay in between. The CDR3 region is CASSDRPYEQYF. CDR3 nucleotides: TGTGCCAGCAGTGACAGGCCCTACGAGCAGTACTTC.

The V and J genes are TRBV19 and TRBJ1-5; 7 nucleotides agree with TRBD1. The CDR3 extends over 12 amino acids. In germline, CDR1 is LNHDA, CDR2 SQIVND (reference sequence). V lost 8 bases and J lost 4; bases outside the gene matches: 2. The CDR3 nucleotides are TGTGCCAGTTCGGACAGGAATCAGCCCCAGCATTTT. This translates into CASSDRNQPQHF.